This T cell receptor (beta chain) was captured in a study of T cell repertoires in cytomegalovirus infection. Overall study context: CMV infection plus the matching HLA type was flagged by public TCR beta signatures.

CDR3 size: 14 residues. Germline lookup yields CDR1 MNHEY and CDR2 SVGAGI. Trimming took 6 bases from V and 4 from J, leaving 10 bases between them. This clonotype appeared a few times. No antigen is known for it. The study's findings and limits: Identification of carriers of CMV plus the relevant HLA was achieved through cumulative public TCR beta family frequency.

TCRdb passed the reads through MiXCR, listing each CDR3 protein once. The profile shows 450,000 to 550,000 distinct CDR3 sequences, 15% to 20% of them singletons. The sample taken for sequencing was CD8+ T cells from PBMCs. This chain uses TRBV6-5 with TRBJ2-6; unclear D gene. The receptor's source is a human donor in good health (CMV status not recorded). Some clones in this sample may be carry-over from other donors' samples. The CDR3 DNA sequence: TGTGCCAGCAGAGGAGTCGCGGGGGCCAACGTCCTGACTTTC. It is translated as CASRGVAGANVLTF.